This T cell receptor beta chain came from a study of cytomegalovirus exposure and HLA in healthy donors. Study-wide points: Confirmation was obtained in vitro that a few CMV-associated chains are specific for CMV antigens. Cytomegalovirus status was reportedly diagnosed by the classifier with high specificity and sensitivity.

This clone has a single count. Its specificity is not known. CDR1 is LGHNA, CDR2 YSLEER, per germline. The CDR3 runs 16 residues. V gave up 2 bases and J gave up 3 bases, with 16 bases separating them. This table comes from immunoSEQ multiplex PCR, and its TCRdb copy is limited to in-frame clones, with some not included. The sample has 150,000 to 200,000 clones, around 96% seen once. While the first cohort had around 700 subjects, the donors belonged to the separate validation cohort of 100 to 150 subjects. The receptor comes from a woman aged 18-29 years in good health and CMV-seronegative. The rearrangement uses TRBV4-3 and TRBJ1-2; D possibly corresponds to TRBD1 (5 bases). The sequenced sample consisted of PBMCs. CDR3 in amino acids: CASSQLGRGSYYGYTF. The CDR3 nucleotides read TGCGCCAGCAGCCAACTAGGGAGGGGATCGTACTATGGCTACACCTTC.